The T cell receptor beta chain under discussion was sequenced for a study of shared clonotypes between healthy human individuals. The table came from immunoSEQ multiplex PCR; TCRdb's copy has only in-frame clones and leaves some out. In the table there are some 2,500,000 clones, about 90% of which are singletons. This clonotype was obtained from a man aged 18 to 29 in good health. Some clones in this sample may be carry-over from other donors' samples. Material: naive CD4+ T cells from PBMCs. Documented subset: CD45RA+ positively selected.

CDR3 coding DNA: TGTGCCAGCTTCCCCGGCCGTGCAAGCATTTTAGATACGCAGTATTTT. Its translation: CASFPGRASILDTQYF. V is TRBV7-2 and J is TRBJ2-3; D call uncertain. Trimming took 8 bases from V and 5 from J, leaving 23 bases between them. The CDR3 has 16 amino acids. CDR1 is SGHTA and CDR2 is FQGNSA in the germline V gene.